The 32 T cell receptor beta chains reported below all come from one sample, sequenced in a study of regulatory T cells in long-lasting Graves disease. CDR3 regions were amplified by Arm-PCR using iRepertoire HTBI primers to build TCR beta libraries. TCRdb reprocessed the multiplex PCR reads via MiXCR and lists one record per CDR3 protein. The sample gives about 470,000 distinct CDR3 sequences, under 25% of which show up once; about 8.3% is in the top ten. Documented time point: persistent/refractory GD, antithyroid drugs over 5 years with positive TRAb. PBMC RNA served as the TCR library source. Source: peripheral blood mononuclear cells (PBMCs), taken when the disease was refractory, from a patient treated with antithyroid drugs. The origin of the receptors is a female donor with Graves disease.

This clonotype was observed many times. The CDR3 coding sequence is TGTGCCTGGAGTGAGGTACTCCCGGGGGAGCAGTACTTC. Protein sequence: CAWSEVLPGEQYF. This chain connects TRBV30 to TRBJ2-7, with a possible D match to TRBD2 (5 bases). V dropped 1 base and J dropped 7 bases, with 14 bases sitting between them. CDR3 length: 13 amino acids. The germline V gene encodes CDR1 GTSNPN and CDR2 SVGIG (reference sequence).

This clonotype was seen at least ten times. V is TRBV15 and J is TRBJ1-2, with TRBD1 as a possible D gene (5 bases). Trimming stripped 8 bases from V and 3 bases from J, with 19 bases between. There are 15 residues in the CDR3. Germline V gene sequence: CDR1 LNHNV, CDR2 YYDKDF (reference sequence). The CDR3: CATEGYSGSDYGYTF. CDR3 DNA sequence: TGTGCCACCGAAGGATACTCAGGGTCGGACTATGGCTACACCTTC.

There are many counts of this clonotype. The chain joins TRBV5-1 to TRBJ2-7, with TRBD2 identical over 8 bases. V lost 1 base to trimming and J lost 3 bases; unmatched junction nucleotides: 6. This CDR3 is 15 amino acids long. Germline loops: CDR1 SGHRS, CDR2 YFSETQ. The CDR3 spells CASSLTPTSGYEQYF. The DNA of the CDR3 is TGCGCCAGCAGCTTGACCCCTACTAGCGGCTACGAGCAGTACTTC.

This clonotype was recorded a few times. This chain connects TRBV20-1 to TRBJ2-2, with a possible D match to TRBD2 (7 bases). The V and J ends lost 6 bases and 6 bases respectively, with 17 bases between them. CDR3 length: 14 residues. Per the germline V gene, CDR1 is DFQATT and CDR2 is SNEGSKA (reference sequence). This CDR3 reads CSAEETGGPGELFF. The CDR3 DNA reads TGCAGTGCGGAAGAAACGGGGGGCCCCGGGGAGCTGTTTTTT.

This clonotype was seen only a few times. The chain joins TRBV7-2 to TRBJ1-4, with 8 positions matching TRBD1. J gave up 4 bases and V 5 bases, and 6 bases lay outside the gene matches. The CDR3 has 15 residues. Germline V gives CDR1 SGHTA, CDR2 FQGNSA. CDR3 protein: CASSPQGGINEKLFF. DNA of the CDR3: TGTGCCAGCAGCCCACAGGGGGGAATTAATGAAAAACTGTTTTTT.

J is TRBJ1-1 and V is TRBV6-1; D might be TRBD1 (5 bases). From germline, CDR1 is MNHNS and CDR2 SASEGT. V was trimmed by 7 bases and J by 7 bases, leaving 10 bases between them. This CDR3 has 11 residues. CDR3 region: CASNWGIEAFF. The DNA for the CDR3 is TGTGCCAGCAATTGGGGCATTGAAGCTTTCTTT.

The CDR3 is CAISYAQGNTGELFF. The DNA for the CDR3 is TGTGCCATCTCTTATGCACAGGGGAACACCGGGGAGCTGTTTTTT. This chain joins TRBV10-3 and TRBJ2-2; a possible D gene is TRBD1 (6 bases). Trimming removed 8 bases at V and 1 base at J, with 14 bases between. The CDR3 length is 15 residues. The germline V gene encodes CDR1 ENHRY and CDR2 SYGVKD.

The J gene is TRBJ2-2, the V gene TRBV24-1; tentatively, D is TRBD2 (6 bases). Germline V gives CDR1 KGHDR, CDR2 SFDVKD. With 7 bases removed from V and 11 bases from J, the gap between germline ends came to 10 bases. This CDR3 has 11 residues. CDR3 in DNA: TGTGCCACCAGATGGGGACTTGAGCTGTTTTTT. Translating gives CATRWGLELFF.

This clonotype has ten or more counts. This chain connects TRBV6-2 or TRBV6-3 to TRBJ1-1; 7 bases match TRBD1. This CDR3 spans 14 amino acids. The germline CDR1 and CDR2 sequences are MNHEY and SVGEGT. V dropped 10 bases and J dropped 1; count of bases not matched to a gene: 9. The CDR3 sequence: CAIRTGATNTEAFF. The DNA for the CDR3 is TGTGCCATCAGAACAGGGGCAACGAACACTGAAGCTTTCTTT.

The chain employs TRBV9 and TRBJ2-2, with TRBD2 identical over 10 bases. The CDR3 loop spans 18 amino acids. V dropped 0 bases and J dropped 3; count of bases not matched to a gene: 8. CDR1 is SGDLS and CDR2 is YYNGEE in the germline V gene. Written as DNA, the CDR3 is TGTGCCAGCAGCGTAGTGGCTAGCGGGAGAGGGTACACCGGGGAGCTGTTTTTT. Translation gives CASSVVASGRGYTGELFF.

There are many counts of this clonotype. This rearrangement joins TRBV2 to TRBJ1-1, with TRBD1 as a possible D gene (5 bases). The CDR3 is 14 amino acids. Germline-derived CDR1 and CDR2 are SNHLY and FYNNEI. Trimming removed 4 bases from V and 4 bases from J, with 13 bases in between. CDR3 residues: CASSAFRGSTEAFF. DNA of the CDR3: TGTGCCAGCAGTGCTTTTAGGGGTAGCACTGAAGCTTTCTTT. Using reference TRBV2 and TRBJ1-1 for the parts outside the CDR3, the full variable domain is EPEVTQTPSHQVTQMGQEVILRCVPISNHLYFYWYRQILGQKVEFLVSFYNNEISEKSEIFDDQFSVERPDGSNFTLKIRSTKLEDSAMYFCASSAFRGSTEAFFGQGTRLTVV.

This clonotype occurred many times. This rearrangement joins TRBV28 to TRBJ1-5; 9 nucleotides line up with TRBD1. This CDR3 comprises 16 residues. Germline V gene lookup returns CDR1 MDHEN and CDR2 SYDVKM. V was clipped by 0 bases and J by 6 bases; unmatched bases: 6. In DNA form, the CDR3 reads TGTGCCAGCAGTTTATGGTTGGGACAGGGCAGTCAGCCCCAGCATTTT. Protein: CASSLWLGQGSQPQHF.

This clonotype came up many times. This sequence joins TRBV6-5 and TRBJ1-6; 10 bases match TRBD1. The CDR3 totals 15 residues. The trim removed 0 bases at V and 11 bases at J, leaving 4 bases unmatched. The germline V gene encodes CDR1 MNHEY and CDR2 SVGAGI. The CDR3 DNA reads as TGTGCCAGCAGTTACTCCGGGACAGGGGCGGCACCCCTCCACTTT. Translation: CASSYSGTGAAPLHF.

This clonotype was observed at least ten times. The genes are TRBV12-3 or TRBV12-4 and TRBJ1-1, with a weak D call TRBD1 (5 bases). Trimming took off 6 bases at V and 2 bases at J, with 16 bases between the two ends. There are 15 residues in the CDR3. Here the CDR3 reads CASRPPGRANTEAFF. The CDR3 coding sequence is TGTGCCAGCAGGCCCCCGGGACGAGCAAACACTGAAGCTTTCTTT.

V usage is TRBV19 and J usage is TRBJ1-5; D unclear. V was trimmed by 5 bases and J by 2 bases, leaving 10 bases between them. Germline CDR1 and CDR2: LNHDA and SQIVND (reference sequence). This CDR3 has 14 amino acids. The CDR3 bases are TGTGCCAGTAGTCCGGGAACCCGCAATCAGCCCCAGCATTTT. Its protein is CASSPGTRNQPQHF.

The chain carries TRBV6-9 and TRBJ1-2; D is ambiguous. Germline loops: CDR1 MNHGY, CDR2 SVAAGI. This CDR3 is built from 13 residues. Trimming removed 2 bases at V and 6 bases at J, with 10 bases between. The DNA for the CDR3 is TGTGCCAGCAGTTATGTAGGAGTGAATGGCTACACCTTC. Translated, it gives CASSYVGVNGYTF.

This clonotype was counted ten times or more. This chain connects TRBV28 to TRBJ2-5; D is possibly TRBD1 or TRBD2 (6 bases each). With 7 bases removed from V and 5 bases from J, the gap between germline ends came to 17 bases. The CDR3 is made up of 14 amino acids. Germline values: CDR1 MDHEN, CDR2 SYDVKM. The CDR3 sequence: CASNTIGGWETQYF. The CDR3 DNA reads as TGTGCCAGCAATACCATAGGGGGGTGGGAGACCCAGTACTTC. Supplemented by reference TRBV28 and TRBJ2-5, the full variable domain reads DVKVTQSSRYLVKRTGEKVFLECVQDMDHENMFWYRQDPGLGLRLIYFSYDVKMKEKGDIPEGYSVSREKKERFSLILESASTNQTSMYLCASNTIGGWETQYFGPGTRLLVL.

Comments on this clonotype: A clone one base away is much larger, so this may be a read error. This CDR3 reads CASSSGQKETQYF. CDR3 coding DNA: TGTGCCAGCAGCTCGGGACAGAAAGAGACCCAGTACTTC. The V and J genes are TRBV2 and TRBJ2-5; 7 bases line up with TRBD1. CDR3 size: 13 residues. Germline CDR1 SNHLY, CDR2 FYNNEI. J was trimmed by 3 bases and V by 6 bases; bases with no gene match: 4.

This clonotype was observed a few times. The CDR3, as DNA: TGTGCCAGCAGCGTAGCTGGGGGGATCCAGGAGGTGACCCAGTACTTC. This codes for CASSVAGGIQEVTQYF. J is TRBJ2-5 and V is TRBV9; D is possibly TRBD2 (6 bases). V shed 0 bases and J shed 7 bases, with 19 bases lying between them. In germline, CDR1 is SGDLS, CDR2 YYNGEE. The CDR3 contains 16 residues.

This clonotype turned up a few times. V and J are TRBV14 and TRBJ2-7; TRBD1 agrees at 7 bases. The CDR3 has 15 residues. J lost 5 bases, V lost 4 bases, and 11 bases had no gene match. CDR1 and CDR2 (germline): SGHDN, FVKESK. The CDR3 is CASSLTPDRFNEQYF. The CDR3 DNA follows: TGTGCCAGCAGCCTAACCCCGGACAGGTTCAACGAGCAGTACTTC.

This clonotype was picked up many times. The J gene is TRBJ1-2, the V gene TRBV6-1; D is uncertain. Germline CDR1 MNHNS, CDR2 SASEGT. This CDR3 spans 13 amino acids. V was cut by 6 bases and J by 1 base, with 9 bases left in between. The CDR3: CASSPFNNYGYTF. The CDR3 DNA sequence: TGTGCCAGCAGCCCATTTAATAACTATGGCTACACCTTC.

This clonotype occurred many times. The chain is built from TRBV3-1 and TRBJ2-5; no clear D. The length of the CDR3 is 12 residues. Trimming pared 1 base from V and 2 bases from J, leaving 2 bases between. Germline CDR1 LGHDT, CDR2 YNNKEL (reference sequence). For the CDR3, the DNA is TGTGCCAGCAGCCAAGTACAAGAGACCCAGTACTTC. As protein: CASSQVQETQYF.

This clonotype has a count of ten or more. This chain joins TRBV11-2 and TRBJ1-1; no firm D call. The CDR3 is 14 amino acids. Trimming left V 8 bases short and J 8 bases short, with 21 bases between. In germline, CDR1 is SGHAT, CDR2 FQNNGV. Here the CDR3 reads CASHTSGANREAFF. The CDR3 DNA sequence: TGTGCCAGCCATACGAGTGGTGCCAACCGGGAAGCTTTCTTT.

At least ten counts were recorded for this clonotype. The CDR3 sequence is CASSETGGYTGELFF. The CDR3 bases are TGTGCCAGCAGTGAAACGGGAGGGTACACCGGGGAGCTGTTTTTT. V is TRBV2 and J is TRBJ2-2; 8 nucleotides line up with TRBD2. The V and J ends lost 2 bases and 3 bases, in that order; junction bases with no gene match: 2. CDR3 length: 15 amino acids. Germline CDR1 is SNHLY and CDR2 is FYNNEI.

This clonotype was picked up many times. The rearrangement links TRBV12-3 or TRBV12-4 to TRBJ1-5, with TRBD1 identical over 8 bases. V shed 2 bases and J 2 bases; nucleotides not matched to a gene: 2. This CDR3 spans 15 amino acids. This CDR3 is CASSLTGGGNQPQHF. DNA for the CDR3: TGTGCCAGCAGTTTAACAGGGGGGGGCAATCAGCCCCAGCATTTT.

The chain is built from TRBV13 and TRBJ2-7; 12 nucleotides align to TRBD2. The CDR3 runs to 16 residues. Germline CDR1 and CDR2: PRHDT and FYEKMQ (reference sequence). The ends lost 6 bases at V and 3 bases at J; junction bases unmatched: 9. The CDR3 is CASRHTSGRLGYEQYF. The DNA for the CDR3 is TGTGCCAGCAGACACACTAGCGGGAGGCTTGGCTACGAGCAGTACTTC. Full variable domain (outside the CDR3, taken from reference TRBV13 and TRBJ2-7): AAGVIQSPRHLIKEKRETATLKCYPIPRHDTVYWYQQGPGQDPQFLISFYEKMQSDKGSIPDRFSAQQFSDYHSELNMSSLELGDSALYFCASRHTSGRLGYEQYFGPGTRLTVT.

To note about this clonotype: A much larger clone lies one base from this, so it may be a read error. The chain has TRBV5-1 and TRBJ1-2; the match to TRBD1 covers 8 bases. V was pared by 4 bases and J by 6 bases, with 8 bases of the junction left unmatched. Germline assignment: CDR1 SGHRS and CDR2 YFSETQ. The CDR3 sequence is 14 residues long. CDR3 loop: CASSGDRISDGYTF. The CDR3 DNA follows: TGCGCCAGCAGCGGGGACAGGATCTCGGATGGCTACACCTTC.

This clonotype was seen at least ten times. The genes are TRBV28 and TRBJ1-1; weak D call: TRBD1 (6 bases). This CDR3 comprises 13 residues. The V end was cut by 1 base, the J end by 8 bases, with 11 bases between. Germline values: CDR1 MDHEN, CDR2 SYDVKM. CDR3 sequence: CASSLSFGGEAFF. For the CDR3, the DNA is TGTGCCAGCAGTTTATCCTTCGGGGGCGAAGCTTTCTTT.

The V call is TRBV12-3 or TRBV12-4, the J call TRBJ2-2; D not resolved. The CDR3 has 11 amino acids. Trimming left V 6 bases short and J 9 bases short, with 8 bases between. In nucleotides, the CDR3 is TGTGCCAGCAGCTCCCTCCGGGAGCTGTTTTTT. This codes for CASSSLRELFF.

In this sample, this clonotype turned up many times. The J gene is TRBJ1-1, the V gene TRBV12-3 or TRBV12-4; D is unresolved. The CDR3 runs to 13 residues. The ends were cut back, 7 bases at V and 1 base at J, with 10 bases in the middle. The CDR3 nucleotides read TGTGCCAGCACAAGACGGGGGAACACTGAAGCTTTCTTT. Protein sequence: CASTRRGNTEAFF.

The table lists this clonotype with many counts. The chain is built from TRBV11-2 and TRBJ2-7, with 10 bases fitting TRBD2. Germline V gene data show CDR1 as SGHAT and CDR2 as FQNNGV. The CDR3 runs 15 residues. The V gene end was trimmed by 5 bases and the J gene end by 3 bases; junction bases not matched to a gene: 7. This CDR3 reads CASSQPSGSLYEQYF. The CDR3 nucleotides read TGTGCCAGCAGCCAGCCTAGCGGGAGTCTCTACGAGCAGTACTTC. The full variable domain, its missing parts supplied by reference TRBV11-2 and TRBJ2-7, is EAGVAQSPRYKIIEKRQSVAFWCNPISGHATLYWYQQILGQGPKLLIQFQNNGVVDDSQLPKDRFSAERLKGVDSTLKIQPAKLEDSAVYLCASSQPSGSLYEQYFGPGTRLTVT.

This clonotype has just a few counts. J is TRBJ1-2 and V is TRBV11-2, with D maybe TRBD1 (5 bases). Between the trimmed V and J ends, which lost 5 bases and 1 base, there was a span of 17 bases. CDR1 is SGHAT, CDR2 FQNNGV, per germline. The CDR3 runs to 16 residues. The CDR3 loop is CASSPLPGLLNYGYTF. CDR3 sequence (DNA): TGTGCCAGCAGCCCCCTGCCGGGGCTACTTAACTATGGCTACACCTTC.